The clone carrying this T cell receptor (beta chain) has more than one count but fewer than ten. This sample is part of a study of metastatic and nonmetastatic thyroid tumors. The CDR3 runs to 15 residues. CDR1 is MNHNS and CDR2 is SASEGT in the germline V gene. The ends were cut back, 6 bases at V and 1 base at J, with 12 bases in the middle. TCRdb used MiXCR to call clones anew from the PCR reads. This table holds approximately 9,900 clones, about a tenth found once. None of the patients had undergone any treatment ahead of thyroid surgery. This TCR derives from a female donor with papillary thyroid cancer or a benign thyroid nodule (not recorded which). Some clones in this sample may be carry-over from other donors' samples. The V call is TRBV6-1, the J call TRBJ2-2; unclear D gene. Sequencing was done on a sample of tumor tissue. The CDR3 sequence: CASSVEKKNTGELFF. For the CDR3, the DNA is TGTGCCAGCAGCGTAGAAAAGAAGAACACCGGGGAGCTGTTTTTT.